The source of this T cell receptor (beta chain) is a study of blood T cell repertoires in COVID-19. Participants spanned ages about 18 to 100 years and resided in about 25 US areas. J lost 9 bases, V lost 4 bases, and 12 bases had no gene match. Germline V gene lookup returns CDR1 LGHDT and CDR2 YNNKEL (reference sequence). CDR3 length: 18 amino acids. Sequencing used immunoSEQ multiplex PCR; TCRdb keeps in-frame clones, though not all of them. The profile shows hundreds of thousands of clones, 80% to 90% of them singletons. The sample comprised PBMCs or T cells enriched from blood (not recorded which). The rearrangement links TRBV3-1 (or the pseudogene TRBV3-2) to TRBJ2-1; 16 bases are a match to TRBD2. The receptor comes from a man younger than 30 who had recovered from COVID-19. The DNA for the CDR3 is TGTGCCAGCAGCCCCACTTCGGGACTAGCGGGAGGGCGAGGTGAGCAGTTCTTC. Translation gives CASSPTSGLAGGRGEQFF.